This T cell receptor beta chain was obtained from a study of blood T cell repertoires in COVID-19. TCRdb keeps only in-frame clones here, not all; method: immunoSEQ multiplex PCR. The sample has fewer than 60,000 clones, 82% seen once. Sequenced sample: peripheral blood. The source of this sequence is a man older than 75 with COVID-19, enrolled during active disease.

This CDR3 reads CATRAGGNEKLFF. The DNA of the CDR3 is TGTGCCACCAGGGCAGGTGGAAATGAAAAACTGTTTTTT. The rearrangement links TRBV24-1 to TRBJ1-4; D is unclear. The germline V gene encodes CDR1 KGHDR and CDR2 SFDVKD. CDR3 length: 13 residues. The V gene lost 7 bases and the J gene lost 5 bases, with 10 bases spanning the gap.